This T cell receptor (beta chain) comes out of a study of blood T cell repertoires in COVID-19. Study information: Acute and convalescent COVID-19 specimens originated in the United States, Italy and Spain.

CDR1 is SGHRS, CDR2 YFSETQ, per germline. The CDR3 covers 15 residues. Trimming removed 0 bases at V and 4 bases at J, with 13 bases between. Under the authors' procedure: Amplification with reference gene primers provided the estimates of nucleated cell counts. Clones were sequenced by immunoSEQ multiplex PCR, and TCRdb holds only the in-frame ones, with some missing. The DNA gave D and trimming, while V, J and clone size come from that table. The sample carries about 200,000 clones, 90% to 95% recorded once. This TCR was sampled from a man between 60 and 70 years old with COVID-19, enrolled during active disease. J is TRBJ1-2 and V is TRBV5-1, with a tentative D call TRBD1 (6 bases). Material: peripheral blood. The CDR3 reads CASSLVGDILYGYTF. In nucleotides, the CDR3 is TGCGCCAGCAGCTTGGTAGGGGACATACTCTATGGCTACACCTTC. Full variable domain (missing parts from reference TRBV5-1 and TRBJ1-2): KAGVTQTPRYLIKTRGQQVTLSCSPISGHRSVSWYQQTPGQGLQFLFEYFSETQRNKGNFPGRFSGRQFSNSRSEMNVSTLELGDSALYLCASSLVGDILYGYTFGSGTRLTVV.